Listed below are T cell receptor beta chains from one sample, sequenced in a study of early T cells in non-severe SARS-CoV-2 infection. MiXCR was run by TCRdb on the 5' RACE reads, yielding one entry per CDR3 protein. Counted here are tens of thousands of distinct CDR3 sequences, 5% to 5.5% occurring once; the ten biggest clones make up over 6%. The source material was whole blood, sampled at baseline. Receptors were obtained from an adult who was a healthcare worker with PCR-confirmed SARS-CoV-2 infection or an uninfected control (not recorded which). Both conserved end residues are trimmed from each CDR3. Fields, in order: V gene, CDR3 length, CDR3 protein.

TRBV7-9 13 ASSPRGITEETQY
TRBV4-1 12 AGRTGPQVGELF
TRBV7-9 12 ASSFQTGDYGYT
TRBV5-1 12 ASSFAKMNTEAF
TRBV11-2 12 ASSSRQGNSPLH
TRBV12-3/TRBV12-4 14 ASSLRAGGPTGELF
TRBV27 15 ASSLVAPGTSVYEQY
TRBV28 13 ASSPREYSGNTIY
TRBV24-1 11 ATRGLASSEQF
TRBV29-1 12 SVLPGQGQETQY
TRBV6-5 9 AIGRGGGYT
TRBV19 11 ASSIASGNEQF
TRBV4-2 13 ASTIYSGIAYKQY
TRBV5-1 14 ASSLRLGASPGPQY
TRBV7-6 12 ASSLLGGTDTQY
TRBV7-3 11 ASRGFSNTEAF
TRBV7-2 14 ASSSRPSSGKDTQY
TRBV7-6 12 ASSPGGPNTEAF
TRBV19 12 ASIDRGANYGYT
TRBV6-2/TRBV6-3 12 ASSFAGPNYGYT
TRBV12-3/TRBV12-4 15 ASSSLRTSGKNNEQF
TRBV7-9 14 ASSLGSGTFQETQY
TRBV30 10 AWSSGNTEAF
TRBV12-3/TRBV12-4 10 ASTLRTDTQY
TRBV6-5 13 ASSYRTAPEVKLF
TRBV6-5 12 ASSSGGSTDTQY
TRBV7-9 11 ASSAYRQETQY
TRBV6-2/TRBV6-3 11 ASNMYGTDTQY
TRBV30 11 AWKHRGRTEAF
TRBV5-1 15 ASSLVRSSGMHNEQF
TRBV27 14 ASQGNRGLLSYEQY
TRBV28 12 ASSTSVSYNEQF
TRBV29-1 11 SVAGGTYNEQF
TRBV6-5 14 ASSLSGRGGLETQY
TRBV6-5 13 ASSPGVAGANEQF
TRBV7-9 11 ASSLGGIDTQY
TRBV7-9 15 ASTLSLAPSSYNEQF
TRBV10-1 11 ARDRGMVNEQF